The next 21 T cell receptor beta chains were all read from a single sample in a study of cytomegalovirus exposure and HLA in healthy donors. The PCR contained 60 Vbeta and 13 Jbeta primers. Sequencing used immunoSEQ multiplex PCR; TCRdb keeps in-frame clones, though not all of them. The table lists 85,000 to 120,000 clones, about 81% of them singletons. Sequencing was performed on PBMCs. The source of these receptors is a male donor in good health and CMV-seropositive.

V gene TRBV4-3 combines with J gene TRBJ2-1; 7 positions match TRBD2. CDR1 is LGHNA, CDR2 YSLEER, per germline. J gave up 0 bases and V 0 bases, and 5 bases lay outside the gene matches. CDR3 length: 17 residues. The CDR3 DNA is TGCGCCAGCAGCCAAGATTTCGGCGGGGGCTCCTACAATGAGCAGTTCTTC. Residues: CASSQDFGGGSYNEQFF.

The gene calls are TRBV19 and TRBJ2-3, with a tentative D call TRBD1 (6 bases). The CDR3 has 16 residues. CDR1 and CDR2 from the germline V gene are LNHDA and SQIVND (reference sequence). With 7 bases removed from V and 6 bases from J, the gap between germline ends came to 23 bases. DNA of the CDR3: TGTGCCAGTAAACGTGGGGGCAGATCTAGCCTTGATACGCAGTATTTT. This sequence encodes CASKRGGRSSLDTQYF.

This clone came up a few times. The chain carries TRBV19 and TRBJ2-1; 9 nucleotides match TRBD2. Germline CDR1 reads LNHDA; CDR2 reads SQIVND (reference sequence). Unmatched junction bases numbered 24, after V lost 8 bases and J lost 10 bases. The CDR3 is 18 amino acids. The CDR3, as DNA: TGTGCCAGTCGTCCGGTACACCGCATAGGGACTAGCCCAGGGGAGCAGTTCTTC. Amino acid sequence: CASRPVHRIGTSPGEQFF.

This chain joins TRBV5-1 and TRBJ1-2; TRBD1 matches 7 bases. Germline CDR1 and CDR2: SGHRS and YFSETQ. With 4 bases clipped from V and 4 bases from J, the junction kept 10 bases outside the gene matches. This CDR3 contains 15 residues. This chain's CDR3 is CASSASTGPFYGYTF. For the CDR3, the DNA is TGCGCCAGCAGCGCCTCGACAGGGCCGTTCTATGGCTACACCTTC.

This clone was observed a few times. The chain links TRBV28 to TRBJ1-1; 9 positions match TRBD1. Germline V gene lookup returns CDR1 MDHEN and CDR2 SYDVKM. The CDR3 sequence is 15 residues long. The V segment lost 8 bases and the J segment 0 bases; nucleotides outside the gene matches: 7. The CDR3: CASGTGTGMNTEAFF. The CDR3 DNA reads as TGTGCCAGCGGGACCGGGACAGGGATGAACACTGAAGCTTTCTTT.

CDR3 in amino acids: CARDPGQGLHSGNTIYF. CDR3 in DNA: TGTGCCAGAGACCCGGGACAGGGCCTTCACTCTGGAAACACCATATATTTT. J is TRBJ1-3 and V is TRBV14, with 9 nucleotides matching TRBD1. With V trimmed by 9 bases and J by 0 bases, 12 bases remained unmatched. The length of the CDR3 is 17 residues. The germline gives CDR1 SGHDN, CDR2 FVKESK. Variable domain in full (rest from reference TRBV14 and TRBJ1-3): EAGVTQFPSHSVIEKGQTVTLRCDPISGHDNLYWYRRVMGKEIKFLLHFVKESKQDESGMPNNRFLAERTGGTYSTLKVQPAELEDSGVYFCARDPGQGLHSGNTIYFGEGSWLTVV.

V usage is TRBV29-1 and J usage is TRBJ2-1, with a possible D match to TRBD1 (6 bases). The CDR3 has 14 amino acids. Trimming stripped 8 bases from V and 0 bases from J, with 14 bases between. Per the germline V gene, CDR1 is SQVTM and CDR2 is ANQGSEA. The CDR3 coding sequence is TGCAGCAGCAGCCAAGGGGGCTCCTACAATGAGCAGTTCTTC. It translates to CSSSQGGSYNEQFF.

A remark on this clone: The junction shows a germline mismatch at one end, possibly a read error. The CDR3 protein is CASRGGVSGANVLTF. CDR3 DNA sequence: TGTGCCAGCAGAGGGGGAGTCTCTGGGGCCAATGTCCTGACTTTC. V and J are TRBV2 and TRBJ2-6; tentative D call: TRBD1 (6 bases). The CDR3 loop spans 15 amino acids. In germline, CDR1 is SNHLY, CDR2 FYNNEI.

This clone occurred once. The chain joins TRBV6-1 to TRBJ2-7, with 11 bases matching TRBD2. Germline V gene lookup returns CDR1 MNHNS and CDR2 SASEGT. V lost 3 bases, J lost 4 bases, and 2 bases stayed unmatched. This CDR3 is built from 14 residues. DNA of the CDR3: TGTGCCAGCAGTGACACTAGCGGGAGTTACGAGCAGTACTTC. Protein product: CASSDTSGSYEQYF.

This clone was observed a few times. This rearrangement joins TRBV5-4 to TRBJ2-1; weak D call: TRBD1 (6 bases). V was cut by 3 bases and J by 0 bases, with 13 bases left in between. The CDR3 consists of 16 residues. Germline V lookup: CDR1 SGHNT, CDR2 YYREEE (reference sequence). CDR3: CASSWGRQSSYNEQFF. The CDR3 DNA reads TGTGCCAGCAGCTGGGGGCGCCAAAGCTCCTACAATGAGCAGTTCTTC.

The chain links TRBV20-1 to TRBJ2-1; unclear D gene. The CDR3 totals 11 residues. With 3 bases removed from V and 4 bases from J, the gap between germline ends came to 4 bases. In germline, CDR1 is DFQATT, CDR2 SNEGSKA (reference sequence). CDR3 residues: CSASSYNEQFF. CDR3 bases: TGCAGTGCTAGCAGTTACAATGAGCAGTTCTTC.

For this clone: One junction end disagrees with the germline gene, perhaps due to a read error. The CDR3 loop reads CNPGQANSGNTIYF. CDR3 sequence (DNA): TGCAATCCCGGACAGGCGAACTCTGGAAACACCATATATTTT. The V gene is TRBV5-3, the J gene TRBJ1-3; 7 nucleotides line up with TRBD1. TRBV5-3 is labeled an ORF, and its function is uncertain. The CDR3 contains 14 residues.

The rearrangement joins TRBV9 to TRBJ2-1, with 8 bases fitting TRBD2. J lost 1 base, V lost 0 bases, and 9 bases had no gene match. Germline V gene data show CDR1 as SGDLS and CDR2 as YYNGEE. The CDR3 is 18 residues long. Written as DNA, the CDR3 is TGTGCCAGCAGCGTAGGAGGCGGGGGGACTCTGTCCTACAATGAGCAGTTCTTC. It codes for CASSVGGGGTLSYNEQFF.

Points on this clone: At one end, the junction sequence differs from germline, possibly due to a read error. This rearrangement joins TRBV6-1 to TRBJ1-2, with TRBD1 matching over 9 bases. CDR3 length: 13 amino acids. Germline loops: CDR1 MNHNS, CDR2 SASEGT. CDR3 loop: CASSDRGGFGYTF. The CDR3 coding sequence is TGCGCCAGCAGCGACAGGGGGGGATTTGGCTACACCTTC.

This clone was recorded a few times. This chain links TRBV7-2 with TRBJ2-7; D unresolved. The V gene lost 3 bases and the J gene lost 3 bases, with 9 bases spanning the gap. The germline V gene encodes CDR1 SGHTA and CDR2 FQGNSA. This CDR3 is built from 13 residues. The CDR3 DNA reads TGTGCCAGCAGCTTTTCGAGAAACTACGAGCAGTACTTC. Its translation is CASSFSRNYEQYF.

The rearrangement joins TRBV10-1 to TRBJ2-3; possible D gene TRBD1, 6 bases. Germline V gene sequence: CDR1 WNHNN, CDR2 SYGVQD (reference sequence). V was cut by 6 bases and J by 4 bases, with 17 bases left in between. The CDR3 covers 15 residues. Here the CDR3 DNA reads TGCGCCAGCAGCGCTCGGACAGTCCCGGCAGATACGCAGTATTTT. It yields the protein CASSARTVPADTQYF.

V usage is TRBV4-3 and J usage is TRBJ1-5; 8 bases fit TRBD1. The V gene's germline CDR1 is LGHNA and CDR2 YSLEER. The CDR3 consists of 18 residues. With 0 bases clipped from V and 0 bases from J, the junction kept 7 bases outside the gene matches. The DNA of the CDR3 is TGCGCCAGCAGCCAAGATCGGGGGACAGGTTATAGCAATCAGCCCCAGCATTTT. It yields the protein CASSQDRGTGYSNQPQHF.

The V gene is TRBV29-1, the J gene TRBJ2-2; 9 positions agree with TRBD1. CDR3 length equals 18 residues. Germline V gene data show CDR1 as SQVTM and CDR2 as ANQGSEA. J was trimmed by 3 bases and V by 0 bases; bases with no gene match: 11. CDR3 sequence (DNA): TGCAGCGTTGAAGATCGCCGGGACAGGGATGGAGACACCGGGGAGCTGTTTTTT. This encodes CSVEDRRDRDGDTGELFF.

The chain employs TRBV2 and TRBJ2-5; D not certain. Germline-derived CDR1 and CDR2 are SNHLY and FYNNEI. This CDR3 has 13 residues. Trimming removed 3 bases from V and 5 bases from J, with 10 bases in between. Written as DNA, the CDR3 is TGTGCCAGCAGTGATCCCGACGGGGAGACCCAGTACTTC. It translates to CASSDPDGETQYF.

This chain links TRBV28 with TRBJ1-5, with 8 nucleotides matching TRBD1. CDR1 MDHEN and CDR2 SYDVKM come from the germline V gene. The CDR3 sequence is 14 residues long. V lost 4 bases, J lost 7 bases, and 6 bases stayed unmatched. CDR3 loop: CASSSTGGKQPQHF. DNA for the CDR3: TGTGCCAGCAGTTCCACAGGGGGTAAGCAGCCCCAGCATTTT.

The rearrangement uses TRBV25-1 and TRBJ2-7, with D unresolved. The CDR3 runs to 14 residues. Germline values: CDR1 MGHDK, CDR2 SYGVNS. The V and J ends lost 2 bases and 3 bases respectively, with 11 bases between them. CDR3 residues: CASSEVQTNYEQYF. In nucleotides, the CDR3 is TGTGCCAGCAGTGAAGTGCAGACAAACTACGAGCAGTACTTC.